These 8 T cell receptor beta chains originate from one sample sequenced in a study of human T cells and chemical hapten exposure. This sample's time point: patch test 2, 6 weeks after DPC sensitization. This sample's treatment: therapeutic diphenylcyclopropenone sensitization with weekly scalp DPC. TCRdb reprocessed the RACE reads with MiXCR, giving one entry per CDR3 protein. The repertoire holds under 450,000 distinct CDR3 sequences, with more than 5% as singletons. The specimen comprised whole blood, sampled in connection with sensitization to the hapten diphenylcyclopropenone (DPC). These TCRs come from a woman aged 18-29 years with alopecia areata. Some clones in this sample may be carry-over from other donors' samples.

CDR3 amino acids: CASSLVGGDLAKNIQYF. The CDR3 nucleotides are TGTGCCAGCAGCTTGGTCGGGGGTGACTTAGCCAAAAACATTCAGTACTTC. The chain joins TRBV5-6 to TRBJ2-4; D may be TRBD2 (6 bases). V shed 0 bases and J shed 0 bases, with 13 bases lying between them. In germline, CDR1 is SGHDT, CDR2 YYEEEE. The CDR3 spans 17 residues.

The sample holds many counts of this clonotype. The chain uses TRBV6-6 and TRBJ1-1; D not certain. Germline V lookup: CDR1 MNHNY, CDR2 SVGAGI (reference sequence). V lost 6 bases and J lost 1, with 9 bases in between. The length of the CDR3 is 13 residues. The CDR3: CASRATENTEAFF. CDR3 sequence (DNA): TGTGCCAGCAGGGCCACAGAGAACACTGAAGCTTTCTTT.

The chain has TRBV7-9 and TRBJ1-5; 7 nucleotides align to TRBD1. Germline-derived CDR1 and CDR2 are SEHNR and FQNEAQ (reference sequence). CDR3 length equals 14 residues. V was pared by 1 base and J by 10 bases, with 7 bases of the junction left unmatched. The CDR3 spells CASSLGPGGPPQHF. The CDR3 DNA reads as TGTGCCAGCAGCTTAGGGCCAGGGGGTCCTCCCCAGCATTTT.

CDR3 sequence (DNA): TGCAGCGTTGCCGGGACTGGAGACATTCAGTACTTC. It is translated as CSVAGTGDIQYF. The chain employs TRBV29-1 and TRBJ2-4; possible D gene TRBD2, 6 bases. Trimming left V 4 bases short and J 8 bases short, with 12 bases between. The CDR3 is 12 residues long. The V gene's germline CDR1 is SQVTM and CDR2 ANQGSEA.

This sequence joins TRBV6-5 and TRBJ2-4; D is tentatively TRBD1 or TRBD2 (5 bases each). V was trimmed by 4 bases and J by 0 bases, leaving 16 bases between them. This CDR3 comprises 17 residues. Germline CDR1 MNHEY, CDR2 SVGAGI. The CDR3, as DNA: TGTGCCAGCAGTTCCCCACGGGACGGTTTAGCCAAAAACATTCAGTACTTC. Its translation: CASSSPRDGLAKNIQYF.

This clonotype was observed a handful of times. V gene TRBV4-3 combines with J gene TRBJ2-4; no clear D gene. V gave up 0 bases and J gave up 3 bases, with 15 bases separating them. The CDR3 totals 17 residues. Germline V gene data show CDR1 as LGHNA and CDR2 as YSLEER. The CDR3 loop reads CASSQDARTRGKNIQYF. The DNA for the CDR3 is TGCGCCAGCAGCCAAGATGCGAGGACCCGTGGCAAAAACATTCAGTACTTC.

This clonotype was seen only a few times. V and J are TRBV7-2 and TRBJ2-2; D uncertain. Germline loops: CDR1 SGHTA, CDR2 FQGNSA. The CDR3 sequence is 16 residues long. V was trimmed by 1 base and J by 6 bases, leaving 15 bases between them. The CDR3 nucleotides read TGTGCCAGCAGCTTAGTCACTCGGGTCGTGGCCGGGGAGCTGTTTTTT. Encoded protein: CASSLVTRVVAGELFF. Full variable domain (missing parts from reference TRBV7-2 and TRBJ2-2): GAGVSQSPSNKVTEKGKDVELRCDPISGHTALYWYRQSLGQGLEFLIYFQGNSAPDKSGLPSDRFSAERTGGSVSTLTIQRTQQEDSAVYLCASSLVTRVVAGELFFGEGSRLTVL.

The chain joins TRBV7-2 to TRBJ2-5, with no clear D. Trimming stripped 5 bases from V and 4 bases from J, with 11 bases between. CDR1 and CDR2 from the germline V gene are SGHTA and FQGNSA. This CDR3 comprises 13 residues. The CDR3: CASSARFRETQYF. CDR3 DNA sequence: TGTGCCAGCAGCGCCAGGTTTAGAGAGACCCAGTACTTC.